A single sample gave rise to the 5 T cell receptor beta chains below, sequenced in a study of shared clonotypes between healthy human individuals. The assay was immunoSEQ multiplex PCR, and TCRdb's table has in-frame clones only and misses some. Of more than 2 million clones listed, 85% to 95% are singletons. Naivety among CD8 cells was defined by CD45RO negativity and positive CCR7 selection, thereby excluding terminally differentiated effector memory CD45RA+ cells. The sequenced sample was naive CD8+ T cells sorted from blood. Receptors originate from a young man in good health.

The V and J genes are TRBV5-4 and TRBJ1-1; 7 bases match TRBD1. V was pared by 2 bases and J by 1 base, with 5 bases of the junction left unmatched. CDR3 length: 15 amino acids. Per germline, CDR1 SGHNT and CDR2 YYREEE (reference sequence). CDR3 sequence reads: CASSFEGAKNTEAFF. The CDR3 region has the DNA TGTGCCAGCAGCTTTGAGGGGGCTAAGAACACTGAAGCTTTCTTT.

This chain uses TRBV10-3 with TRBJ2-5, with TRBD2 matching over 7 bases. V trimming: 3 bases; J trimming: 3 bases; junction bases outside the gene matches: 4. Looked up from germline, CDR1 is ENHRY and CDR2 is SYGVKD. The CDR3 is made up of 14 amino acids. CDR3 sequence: CAISDQGGEETQYF. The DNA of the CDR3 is TGTGCCATCAGTGACCAGGGAGGGGAAGAGACCCAGTACTTC.

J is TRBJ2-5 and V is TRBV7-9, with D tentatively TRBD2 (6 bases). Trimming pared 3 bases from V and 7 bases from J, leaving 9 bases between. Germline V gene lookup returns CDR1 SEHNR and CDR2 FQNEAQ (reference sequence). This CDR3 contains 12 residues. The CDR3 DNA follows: TGTGCCAGCAGCTTCCTTAGCGGGACCCAGTACTTC. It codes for CASSFLSGTQYF.

CDR3 sequence: CASSQVGTDTDTQYF. The CDR3 coding sequence is TGCGCCAGCAGCCAAGTGGGGACTGACACAGATACGCAGTATTTT. The chain uses TRBV4-3 and TRBJ2-3; perhaps TRBD2 as D (6 bases). Trimming removed 1 base from V and 2 bases from J, with 10 bases in between. The CDR3 spans 15 residues. Germline CDR1 is LGHNA and CDR2 is YSLEER.

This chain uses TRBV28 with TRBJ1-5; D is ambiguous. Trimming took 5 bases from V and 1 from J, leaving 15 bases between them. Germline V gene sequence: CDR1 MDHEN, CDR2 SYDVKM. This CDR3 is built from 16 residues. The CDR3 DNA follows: TGTGCCAGCAGTCCCCCCCGACAAGGGAGCAATCAGCCCCAGCATTTT. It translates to CASSPPRQGSNQPQHF.